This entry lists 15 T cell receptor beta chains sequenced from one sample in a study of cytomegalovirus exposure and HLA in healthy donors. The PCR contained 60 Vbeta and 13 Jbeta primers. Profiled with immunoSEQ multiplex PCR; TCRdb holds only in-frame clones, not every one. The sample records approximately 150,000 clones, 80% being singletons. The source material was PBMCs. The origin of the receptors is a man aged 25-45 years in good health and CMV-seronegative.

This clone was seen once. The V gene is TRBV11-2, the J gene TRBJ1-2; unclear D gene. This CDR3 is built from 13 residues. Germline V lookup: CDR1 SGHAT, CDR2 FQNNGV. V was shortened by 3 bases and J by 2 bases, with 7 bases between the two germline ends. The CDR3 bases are TGTGCCAGCAGCTTCCTTCAGAACTATGGCTACACCTTC. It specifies CASSFLQNYGYTF.

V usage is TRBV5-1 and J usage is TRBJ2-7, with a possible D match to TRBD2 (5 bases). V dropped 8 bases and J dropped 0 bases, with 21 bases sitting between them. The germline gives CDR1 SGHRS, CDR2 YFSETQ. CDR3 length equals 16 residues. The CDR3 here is CASTLAPGYSSYEQYF. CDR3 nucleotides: TGCGCCAGTACCCTAGCTCCGGGCTATAGCTCCTACGAGCAGTACTTC.

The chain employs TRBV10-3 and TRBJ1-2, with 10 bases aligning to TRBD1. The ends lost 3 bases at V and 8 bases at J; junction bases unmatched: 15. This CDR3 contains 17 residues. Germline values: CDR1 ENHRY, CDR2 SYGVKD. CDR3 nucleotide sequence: TGTGCCATCAGTGATTTACTACCGGTCGGGACAGGGGAAGGCTACACCTTC. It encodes CAISDLLPVGTGEGYTF.

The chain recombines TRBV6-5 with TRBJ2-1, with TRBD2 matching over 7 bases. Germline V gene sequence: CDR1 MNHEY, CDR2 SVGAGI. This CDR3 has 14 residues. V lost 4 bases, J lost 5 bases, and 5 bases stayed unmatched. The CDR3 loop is CASSSQRGNNEQFF. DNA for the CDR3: TGTGCCAGCAGTTCGCAGCGGGGCAACAATGAGCAGTTCTTC.

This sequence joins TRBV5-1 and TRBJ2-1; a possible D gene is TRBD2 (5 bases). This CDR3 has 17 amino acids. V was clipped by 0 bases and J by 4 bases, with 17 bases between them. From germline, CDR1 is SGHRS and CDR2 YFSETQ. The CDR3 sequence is CASSLERAGLGYNEQFF. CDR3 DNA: TGCGCCAGCAGCTTGGAGAGGGCTGGGTTAGGGTACAATGAGCAGTTCTTC. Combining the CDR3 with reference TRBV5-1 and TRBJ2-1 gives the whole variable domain KAGVTQTPRYLIKTRGQQVTLSCSPISGHRSVSWYQQTPGQGLQFLFEYFSETQRNKGNFPGRFSGRQFSNSRSEMNVSTLELGDSALYLCASSLERAGLGYNEQFFGPGTRLTVL.

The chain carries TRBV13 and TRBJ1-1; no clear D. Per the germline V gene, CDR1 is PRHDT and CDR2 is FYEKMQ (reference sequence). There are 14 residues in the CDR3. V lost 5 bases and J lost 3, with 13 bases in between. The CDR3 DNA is TGTGCCAGCAGCCCCGCGGGTTTGTACACTGAAGCTTTCTTT. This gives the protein CASSPAGLYTEAFF.

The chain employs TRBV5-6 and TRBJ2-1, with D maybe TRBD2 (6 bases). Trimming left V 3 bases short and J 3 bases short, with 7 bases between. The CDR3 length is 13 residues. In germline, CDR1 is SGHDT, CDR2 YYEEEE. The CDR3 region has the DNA TGTGCCAGCAGCTACGGGAGCTACAATGAGCAGTTCTTC. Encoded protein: CASSYGSYNEQFF.

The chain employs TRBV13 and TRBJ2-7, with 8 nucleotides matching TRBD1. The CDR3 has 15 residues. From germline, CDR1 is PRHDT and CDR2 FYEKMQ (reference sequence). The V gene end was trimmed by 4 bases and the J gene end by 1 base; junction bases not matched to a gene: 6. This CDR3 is CASSSDRVESYEQYF. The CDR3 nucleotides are TGTGCCAGCAGCTCGGACAGGGTAGAGTCCTACGAGCAGTACTTC.

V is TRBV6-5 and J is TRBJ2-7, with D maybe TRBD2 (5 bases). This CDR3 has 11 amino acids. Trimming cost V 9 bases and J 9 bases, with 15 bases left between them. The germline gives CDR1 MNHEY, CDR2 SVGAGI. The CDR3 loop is CASSGGGGQYF. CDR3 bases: TGTGCCAGTAGTGGAGGAGGAGGGCAGTACTTC.

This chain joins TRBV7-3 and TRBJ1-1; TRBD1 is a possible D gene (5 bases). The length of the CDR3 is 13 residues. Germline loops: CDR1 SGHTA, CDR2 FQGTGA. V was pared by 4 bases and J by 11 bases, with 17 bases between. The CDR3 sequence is CASSSLNGGEAFF. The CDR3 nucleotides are TGTGCCAGCAGCTCCCTAAACGGGGGGGAGGCTTTCTTT.

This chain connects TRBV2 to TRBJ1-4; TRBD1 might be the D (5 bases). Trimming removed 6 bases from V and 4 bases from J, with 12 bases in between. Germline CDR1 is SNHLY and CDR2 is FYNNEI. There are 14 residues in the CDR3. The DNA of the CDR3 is TGTGCCAGCAGCCCCAGGGATGGTAATGAAAAACTGTTTTTT. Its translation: CASSPRDGNEKLFF.

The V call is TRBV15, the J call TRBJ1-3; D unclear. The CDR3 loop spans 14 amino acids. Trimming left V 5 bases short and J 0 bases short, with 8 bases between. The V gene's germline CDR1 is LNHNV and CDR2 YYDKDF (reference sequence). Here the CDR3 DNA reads TGTGCCACCAGCGAAGCACTCTCTGGAAACACCATATATTTT. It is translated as CATSEALSGNTIYF.

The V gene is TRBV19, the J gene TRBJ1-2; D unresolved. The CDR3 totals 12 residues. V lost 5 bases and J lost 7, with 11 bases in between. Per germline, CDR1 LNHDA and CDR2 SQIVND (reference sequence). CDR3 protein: CASSFSISGYTF. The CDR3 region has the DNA TGTGCCAGTAGTTTTTCTATTAGTGGCTACACCTTC.

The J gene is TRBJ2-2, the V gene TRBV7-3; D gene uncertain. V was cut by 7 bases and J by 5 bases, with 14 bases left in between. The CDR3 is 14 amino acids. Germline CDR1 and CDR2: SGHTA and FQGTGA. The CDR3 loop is CASIIYSRTGELFF. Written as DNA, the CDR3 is TGTGCCAGCATCATCTACTCAAGAACCGGGGAGCTGTTTTTT.

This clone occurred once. The CDR3 reads CASSLMAGAGELFF. The DNA of the CDR3 is TGTGCCAGCAGCTTAATGGCAGGGGCCGGGGAGCTGTTTTTT. The chain combines TRBV11-1 with TRBJ2-2; the D gene is possibly TRBD1 (6 bases). The V end lost 2 bases, the J end lost 6 bases, and 10 bases lay between the germline ends. There are 14 residues in the CDR3. Germline V gene sequence: CDR1 SGHAT, CDR2 FQDESV (reference sequence).